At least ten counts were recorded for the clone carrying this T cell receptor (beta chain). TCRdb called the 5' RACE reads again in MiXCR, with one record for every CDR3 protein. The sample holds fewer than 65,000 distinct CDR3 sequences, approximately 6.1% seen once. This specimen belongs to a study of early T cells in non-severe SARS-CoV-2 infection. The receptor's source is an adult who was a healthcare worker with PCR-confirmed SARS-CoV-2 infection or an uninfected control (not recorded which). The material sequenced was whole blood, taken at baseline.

The CDR3 protein is CASSLSGGLNHYGYTF. The CDR3 DNA is TGTGCCAGCAGCTTAAGCGGGGGGCTGAATCACTATGGCTACACCTTC. The chain couples TRBV7-3 to TRBJ1-2; weak D call: TRBD1 (6 bases). Germline values: CDR1 SGHTA, CDR2 FQGTGA. Deletions cut 1 base from V and 3 bases from J, with 15 bases between. CDR3 length: 16 residues.